Presented here are 32 T cell receptor beta chains from one specimen sequenced in a study of response to subunit inactivated influenza vaccine. TCRdb reprocessed the RT-PCR reads via MiXCR and lists one record per CDR3 protein. The table has 500,000 to 550,000 distinct CDR3 sequences, under 8.5% seen once. The source was PBMCs from blood, collected about 23 months after vaccination. These receptors came from a man aged 50 to 75 who received an inactivated influenza vaccine.

J is TRBJ2-7 and V is TRBV29-1; 8 bases fit TRBD1. V trimming: 7 bases; J trimming: 2 bases; junction bases outside the gene matches: 7. This CDR3 comprises 13 residues. The germline CDR1 and CDR2 sequences are SQVTM and ANQGSEA. CDR3 protein: CSARTGIPYEQYF. CDR3 nucleotide sequence: TGCAGCGCCCGGACAGGGATTCCCTACGAGCAGTACTTC.

The rearrangement uses TRBV5-1 and TRBJ2-7, with 8 bases that match TRBD1. Losses at the gene ends were 3 bases for V and 4 bases for J; bases not matched to a gene: 12. The CDR3 totals 16 residues. Germline lookup yields CDR1 SGHRS and CDR2 YFSETQ. The CDR3 region is CASSSGQGLLKYEQYF. In nucleotides, the CDR3 is TGCGCCAGCAGCTCCGGACAGGGTTTACTGAAGTACGAGCAGTACTTC.

The chain recombines TRBV10-3 with TRBJ1-6, with D unresolved. V gave up 0 bases and J gave up 8 bases, with 11 bases separating them. In germline, CDR1 is ENHRY, CDR2 SYGVKD. This CDR3 has 15 residues. CDR3 amino acids: CAISESMTADSPLHF. The CDR3 DNA reads as TGTGCCATCAGTGAGTCGATGACGGCGGATTCACCCCTCCACTTT.

In this sample, this clonotype turned up a few times. This chain links TRBV7-3 with TRBJ2-1, with D unclear. V was clipped by 3 bases and J by 7 bases, with 10 bases between them. The CDR3 sequence is 13 residues long. CDR1 and CDR2 (germline): SGHTA, FQGTGA. This CDR3 reads CASSFGSINEQFF. The DNA of the CDR3 is TGTGCCAGCAGCTTCGGCAGTATTAATGAGCAGTTCTTC. The full variable domain, with the rest looked up from reference TRBV7-3 and TRBJ2-1, is GAGVSQTPSNKVTEKGKYVELRCDPISGHTALYWYRQSLGQGPEFLIYFQGTGAADDSGLPNDRFFAVRPEGSVSTLKIQRTERGDSAVYLCASSFGSINEQFFGPGTRLTVL.

The chain is built from TRBV20-1 and TRBJ2-7, with D uncertain. The length of the CDR3 is 14 residues. The V gene's germline CDR1 is DFQATT and CDR2 SNEGSKA (reference sequence). V gave up 5 bases and J gave up 6 bases, with 20 bases separating them. CDR3 bases: TGCAGTGCTTCAAGTCAGCCCTGGCAAAGCGAGCAGTACTTC. Its translation is CSASSQPWQSEQYF.

The genes are TRBV4-1 and TRBJ2-1; 8 bases line up with TRBD2. This CDR3 has 16 amino acids. J was trimmed by 8 bases and V by 1 base; bases with no gene match: 10. In germline, CDR1 is MGHRA, CDR2 YSYEKL. CDR3 bases: TGCGCCAGCAGCCAAGGCGGACTAGCCATCGCCGATGAGCAGTTCTTC. This codes for CASSQGGLAIADEQFF.

This clonotype came up many times. The chain joins TRBV5-1 to TRBJ2-1, with 14 bases aligning to TRBD2. The CDR3 extends over 15 amino acids. The J segment lost 6 bases and the V segment lost 4 bases, leaving 3 bases of the junction unmatched. The V gene's germline CDR1 is SGHRS and CDR2 YFSETQ. Here the CDR3 reads CASSLTSGRANEQFF. The CDR3 region has the DNA TGCGCCAGCAGCCTGACTAGCGGGAGGGCCAATGAGCAGTTCTTC.

This clonotype was seen at least ten times. The gene calls are TRBV28 and TRBJ1-5; D unclear. Looked up from germline, CDR1 is MDHEN and CDR2 is SYDVKM. This CDR3 is 13 amino acids long. V lost 7 bases and J lost 2, with 9 bases in between. Here the CDR3 reads CASTVLRNQPQHF. The DNA for the CDR3 is TGTGCCAGCACTGTGTTGCGCAATCAGCCCCAGCATTTT.

The gene calls are TRBV29-1 and TRBJ2-7; tentative D call: TRBD1 (6 bases). The CDR3 loop spans 13 amino acids. The V end was cut by 3 bases, the J end by 3 bases, with 12 bases between. The germline V gene has CDR1 SQVTM and CDR2 ANQGSEA. CDR3 bases: TGCAGCGTTGAGGCTGGCAGGGGCTACGAGCAGTACTTC. It translates to CSVEAGRGYEQYF.

Ten or more counts support this clonotype. This rearrangement joins TRBV5-6 to TRBJ1-4, with D tentatively TRBD1 (5 bases). Trimming stripped 7 bases from V and 11 bases from J, with 15 bases between. Germline CDR1 is SGHDT and CDR2 is YYEEEE. CDR3 length: 12 residues. The CDR3 DNA is TGTGCCAGCTTGCGTCCTGGGGGGAAACTGTTTTTT. It yields the protein CASLRPGGKLFF.

V and J are TRBV2 and TRBJ2-2, with 8 bases aligning to TRBD2. Trimming cost V 7 bases and J 5 bases; bases outside gene matches: 9. Germline V gene lookup returns CDR1 SNHLY and CDR2 FYNNEI. The CDR3 spans 15 residues. The CDR3 reads CASKAGGGFTGELFF. For the CDR3, the DNA is TGTGCCAGCAAAGCCGGGGGGGGGTTTACCGGGGAGCTGTTTTTT.

This clonotype occurred once. Just one base apart from a much larger clone, this may be a read error. The V gene is TRBV12-3 or TRBV12-4, the J gene TRBJ2-2; the D is unclear. V was shortened by 7 bases and J by 3 bases, with 6 bases between the two germline ends. The CDR3 has 12 amino acids. CDR3: CASTPDTGELFF. Here the CDR3 DNA reads TGTGCCAGCACCCCGGACACCGGGGAGCTGTTTTTT.

The V gene is TRBV6-6, the J gene TRBJ2-3; D unresolved. V shed 2 bases and J shed 5 bases, with 8 bases lying between them. Germline loops: CDR1 MNHNY, CDR2 SVGAGI (reference sequence). The CDR3 runs to 13 residues. In nucleotides, the CDR3 is TGTGCCAGCAGTTACCCGGAAGGAGATACGCAGTATTTT. Protein sequence: CASSYPEGDTQYF.

This clonotype was recorded at least ten times. The chain has TRBV29-1 and TRBJ1-2; D is ambiguous. This CDR3 is built from 12 residues. V lost 7 bases to trimming and J lost 7 bases, with 16 bases between them. Germline V lookup: CDR1 SQVTM, CDR2 ANQGSEA. The DNA of the CDR3 is TGCAGCGCGGAGGGAAGATTTAGTGGCTACACCTTC. This codes for CSAEGRFSGYTF.

This rearrangement joins TRBV30 to TRBJ2-7, with 12 bases aligning to TRBD1. V was pared by 1 base and J by 3 bases, with 4 bases of the junction left unmatched. CDR3 length: 15 residues. Germline V gives CDR1 GTSNPN, CDR2 SVGIG (reference sequence). CDR3 sequence: CAWSGRDRGHYEQYF. In DNA, the CDR3 is TGTGCCTGGAGTGGAAGGGACAGGGGGCACTACGAGCAGTACTTC.

A few counts support this clonotype. J is TRBJ2-7 and V is TRBV7-2; 7 nucleotides match TRBD2. V shed 5 bases and J 0 bases; nucleotides not matched to a gene: 10. This CDR3 has 16 residues. Per germline, CDR1 SGHTA and CDR2 FQGNSA. The chain's CDR3 is CASSPSLAATSYEQYF. The DNA of the CDR3 is TGTGCCAGCAGCCCGAGCCTAGCGGCTACCTCCTACGAGCAGTACTTC.

This clonotype was counted only a few times. The rearrangement links TRBV20-1 to TRBJ1-2; D unresolved. V was cut by 7 bases and J by 0 bases, with 15 bases left in between. The CDR3 contains 14 residues. Germline values: CDR1 DFQATT, CDR2 SNEGSKA (reference sequence). CDR3 in DNA: TGCAGTGTCACTCGACCGGGAACTAACTATGGCTACACCTTC. This translates into CSVTRPGTNYGYTF.

The sample holds a few counts of this clonotype. The chain links TRBV6-5 to TRBJ2-2; D is perhaps TRBD1 or TRBD2 (5 bases each). The V and J ends lost 2 bases and 4 bases respectively, with 11 bases between them. Germline loops: CDR1 MNHEY, CDR2 SVGAGI. This CDR3 comprises 15 residues. The CDR3 sequence: CASSYEGFGTGELFF. DNA of the CDR3: TGTGCCAGCAGTTACGAGGGGTTCGGCACCGGGGAGCTGTTTTTT.

The sample holds a few counts of this clonotype. The genes are TRBV7-9 and TRBJ1-2; 8 positions agree with TRBD1. J was trimmed by 7 bases and V by 0 bases; bases with no gene match: 4. Germline-derived CDR1 and CDR2 are SEHNR and FQNEAQ (reference sequence). This CDR3 has 14 residues. The CDR3 sequence: CASSLARTGTGYTF. The CDR3 DNA reads as TGTGCCAGCAGCTTAGCGAGGACAGGGACTGGCTACACCTTC.

The chain recombines TRBV18 with TRBJ2-2, with 11 bases aligning to TRBD2. V shed 1 base, J shed 0 bases, and the junction held 10 bases outside the gene matches. The germline V gene encodes CDR1 KGHSH and CDR2 LQKENI. The CDR3 contains 20 residues. The CDR3 DNA sequence: TGTGCCAGCTCACCACAGCGGCTAGCGGGAGGTTCCACGAACACCGGGGAGCTGTTTTTT. Its protein is CASSPQRLAGGSTNTGELFF.

V usage is TRBV3-1 and J usage is TRBJ1-1; TRBD1 might be the D (5 bases). The germline V gene has CDR1 LGHDT and CDR2 YNNKEL (reference sequence). V was clipped by 1 base and J by 4 bases, with 13 bases between them. The CDR3 has 15 residues. The CDR3 sequence is CASSQGGSGFTEAFF. Here the CDR3 DNA reads TGTGCCAGCAGCCAAGGGGGGAGTGGATTCACTGAAGCTTTCTTT.

This clonotype was recorded many times. This rearrangement joins TRBV4-3 to TRBJ2-1, with a tentative D call TRBD2 (6 bases). The germline CDR1 and CDR2 sequences are LGHNA and YSLEER. Trimming shortened V by 5 bases and J by 6 bases, and 17 bases separated the two germline ends. The CDR3 is 15 amino acids. This CDR3 reads CASSGRGGSGNEQFF. The CDR3 DNA sequence: TGCGCCAGCAGCGGCCGAGGAGGGTCCGGCAATGAGCAGTTCTTC.

This clonotype was seen many times. CDR3 protein: CSARVFQDTQYF. Written as DNA, the CDR3 is TGCAGTGCTAGAGTCTTCCAAGATACGCAGTATTTT. The chain joins TRBV20-1 to TRBJ2-3; D call uncertain. The CDR3 contains 12 residues. The V end was cut by 1 base, the J end by 5 bases, with 7 bases between. CDR1 and CDR2 from the germline V gene are DFQATT and SNEGSKA (reference sequence).

This clonotype appeared a few times. V usage is TRBV4-2 and J usage is TRBJ2-7; 8 bases line up with TRBD1. The CDR3 runs 14 residues. V shed 1 base, J shed 5 bases, and the junction held 4 bases outside the gene matches. Per germline, CDR1 LGHNA and CDR2 YNFKEQ. The CDR3 loop is CASSQGQGINEQYF. Here the CDR3 DNA reads TGTGCCAGCAGCCAAGGACAGGGGATCAACGAGCAGTACTTC.

The chain uses TRBV11-2 and TRBJ2-1, with 10 bases matching TRBD1. Germline trimming cut 6 bases from V and 4 bases from J; bases unmatched to any gene: 6. CDR1 and CDR2 from the germline V gene are SGHAT and FQNNGV. CDR3 size: 15 residues. As DNA, the CDR3 is TGTGCCAGCAGTCGGACAGGGGGAAGGTACAATGAGCAGTTCTTC. It translates to CASSRTGGRYNEQFF. The whole variable domain, filled in from reference TRBV11-2 and TRBJ2-1, reads EAGVAQSPRYKIIEKRQSVAFWCNPISGHATLYWYQQILGQGPKLLIQFQNNGVVDDSQLPKDRFSAERLKGVDSTLKIQPAKLEDSAVYLCASSRTGGRYNEQFFGPGTRLTVL.

This clonotype was seen a handful of times. The chain combines TRBV6-2 or TRBV6-3 with TRBJ2-7; maybe TRBD2 (6 bases). Germline V gene sequence: CDR1 MNHEY, CDR2 SVGEGT. The CDR3 loop spans 15 amino acids. V dropped 2 bases and J dropped 2 bases, with 13 bases sitting between them. For the CDR3, the DNA is TGTGCCAGCAGTTACAGGCTAGCGAGTACCTACGAGCAGTACTTC. It yields the protein CASSYRLASTYEQYF.

This clonotype has just a few counts. J is TRBJ2-2 and V is TRBV6-1, with D possibly TRBD2 on 6 matching bases. The CDR3 sequence is 15 residues long. The V and J ends lost 6 bases and 5 bases respectively, with 16 bases between them. Germline V gene lookup returns CDR1 MNHNS and CDR2 SASEGT. CDR3 DNA: TGTGCCAGCAGCCCCCGCCGTCGGGGGACCGGGGAGCTGTTTTTT. Protein: CASSPRRRGTGELFF.

In this sample, this clonotype turned up many times. The V call is TRBV20-1, the J call TRBJ1-4, with 8 positions matching TRBD1. CDR1 DFQATT and CDR2 SNEGSKA come from the germline V gene (reference sequence). J gave up 5 bases and V 1 base, and 0 bases lay outside the gene matches. There are 13 residues in the CDR3. The CDR3 DNA reads as TGCAGTGCTAGAGGGACAGGGAATGAAAAACTGTTTTTT. This translates into CSARGTGNEKLFF.

The V gene is TRBV10-2, the J gene TRBJ1-2, with D possibly being TRBD1 (5 bases). This CDR3 contains 13 residues. Trimming took 2 bases from V and 8 from J, leaving 12 bases between them. Germline values: CDR1 WSHSY, CDR2 SAAADI. As DNA, the CDR3 is TGCGCCAGCAGTGAGAGGAGGGGCAAAGGCTACACCTTC. Protein product: CASSERRGKGYTF.

The chain has TRBV29-1 and TRBJ2-5; perhaps TRBD2 as D (7 bases). The CDR3 runs to 13 residues. CDR1 SQVTM and CDR2 ANQGSEA come from the germline V gene. The ends were cut back, 7 bases at V and 5 bases at J, with 17 bases in the middle. In DNA form, the CDR3 reads TGCAGCGCCAATGGGGGGGCGTGGGAGACCCAGTACTTC. This sequence encodes CSANGGAWETQYF.

This clonotype was found a few times. The chain recombines TRBV12-3 or TRBV12-4 with TRBJ2-1, with D possibly TRBD2 on 6 matching bases. V dropped 2 bases and J dropped 10 bases, with 18 bases sitting between them. The CDR3 is made up of 15 amino acids. In DNA form, the CDR3 reads TGTGCCAGCAGTTTAAACCCAGGGCGGGGCAGCGAGCAGTTCTTC. Translating gives CASSLNPGRGSEQFF.

The CDR3 protein is CASSSTTSGGTDTQYF. In DNA, the CDR3 is TGTGCCAGCAGCTCGACGACTAGCGGGGGAACAGATACGCAGTATTTT. The gene calls are TRBV7-9 and TRBJ2-3; the match to TRBD2 covers 12 bases. The CDR3 sequence is 16 residues long. The germline gives CDR1 SEHNR, CDR2 FQNEAQ (reference sequence). Unmatched junction bases numbered 5, after V lost 4 bases and J lost 3 bases.